At least ten counts were recorded for the clone carrying this T cell receptor (beta chain). The antigen is not known. TCRdb processed the 5' RACE reads anew with MiXCR; each CDR3 protein has one entry. The sample has 300,000 to 350,000 distinct CDR3 sequences, about 4% seen once. The sample belongs to a study of T cells after yellow fever vaccination. Study-level results: Clones that expanded after primary vaccination mostly reappeared after the booster (approximately 96% CD4, approximately 87% CD8).

V lost 2 bases, J lost 6 bases, and 5 bases lay in between. The CDR3 spans 12 residues. The sample was PBMCs, taken 5 days after the yellow fever booster vaccination. This chain connects TRBV23-1 to TRBJ2-4; D uncertain. TRBV23-1 is an ORF, with its function uncertain. This TCR was sampled from a young man who received the YFV17D yellow fever vaccine. The CDR3 DNA is TGCGCCAGCAGTCAACAGCTAAACATTCAGTACTTC. It is translated as CASSQQLNIQYF.